The 25 T cell receptor beta chains presented below share a single source sample, sequenced in a study of blood T cell repertoires in COVID-19. The table came from immunoSEQ multiplex PCR; TCRdb's copy has only in-frame clones and leaves some out. Here the sample spans more than 85,000 clones, 81% being singletons. Source material: peripheral blood. The receptors were sampled from an older man with acute or convalescent COVID-19.

The chain joins TRBV5-1 to TRBJ2-5; TRBD1 might be the D (6 bases). Trimming left V 7 bases short and J 5 bases short, with 18 bases between. The CDR3 totals 14 residues. Looked up from germline, CDR1 is SGHRS and CDR2 is YFSETQ. The CDR3 bases are TGCGCCAGCCGCAACCAACAGGGTAGGGAGACCCAGTACTTC. Protein product: CASRNQQGRETQYF.

This chain's CDR3 is CASSRGLAGVQETQYF. CDR3 in DNA: TGTGCCAGCAGTCGGGGACTAGCGGGAGTACAGGAGACCCAGTACTTC. The J gene is TRBJ2-5, the V gene TRBV3-1 (or the pseudogene TRBV3-2); 14 bases line up with TRBD2. The CDR3 sequence is 16 residues long. The J segment lost 5 bases and the V segment lost 6 bases, leaving 8 bases of the junction unmatched. Germline CDR1 is LGHDT and CDR2 is YNNKEL (reference sequence).

This chain uses TRBV18 with TRBJ1-1; no definite D call. V lost 3 bases, J lost 7 bases, and 15 bases lay in between. The CDR3 consists of 14 residues. The germline V gene has CDR1 KGHSH and CDR2 LQKENI. The CDR3 region is CASSPDLLGGEAFF. The CDR3 DNA is TGTGCCAGCTCACCGGACTTGCTAGGCGGTGAAGCTTTCTTT. Full variable domain (outside the CDR3, taken from reference TRBV18 and TRBJ1-1): NAGVMQNPRHLVRRRGQEARLRCSPMKGHSHVYWYRQLPEEGLKFMVYLQKENIIDESGMPKERFSAEFPKEGPSILRIQQVVRGDSAAYFCASSPDLLGGEAFFGQGTRLTVV.

This CDR3 reads CASSLGQDMGKLFF. CDR3 coding DNA: TGTGCCAGCAGCTTAGGGCAGGACATGGGGAAACTGTTTTTT. The chain recombines TRBV7-9 with TRBJ1-4, with D perhaps TRBD1 (5 bases). V dropped 1 base and J dropped 11 bases, with 14 bases sitting between them. CDR1 SEHNR and CDR2 FQNEAQ come from the germline V gene (reference sequence). This CDR3 region has 14 residues. Variable domain in full (rest from reference TRBV7-9 and TRBJ1-4): DTGVSQNPRHKITKRGQNVTFRCDPISEHNRLYWYRQTLGQGPEFLTYFQNEAQLEKSRLLSDRFSAERPKGSFSTLEIQRTEQGDSAMYLCASSLGQDMGKLFFGSGTQLSVL.

The gene calls are TRBV18 and TRBJ1-5, with D maybe TRBD1 (6 bases). This CDR3 spans 14 amino acids. Trimming took 3 bases from V and 7 from J, leaving 13 bases between them. Germline V gives CDR1 KGHSH, CDR2 LQKENI. In DNA form, the CDR3 reads TGTGCCAGCTCACCCGGACAGACCGGACAGCCCCAGCATTTT. Amino acid sequence: CASSPGQTGQPQHF. Combining the CDR3 with reference TRBV18 and TRBJ1-5 gives the whole variable domain NAGVMQNPRHLVRRRGQEARLRCSPMKGHSHVYWYRQLPEEGLKFMVYLQKENIIDESGMPKERFSAEFPKEGPSILRIQQVVRGDSAAYFCASSPGQTGQPQHFGDGTRLSIL.

The chain carries TRBV7-8 and TRBJ2-2; unclear D gene. In germline, CDR1 is SGHVS, CDR2 FQNEAQ. This CDR3 region has 13 residues. Trimming stripped 1 base from V and 5 bases from J, with 5 bases between. CDR3 DNA sequence: TGTGCCAGCAGCTTAGGCAGAACCGGGGAGCTGTTTTTT. Its protein product is CASSLGRTGELFF.

This clone was seen repeatedly, ten times or more. The V gene is TRBV5-6, the J gene TRBJ1-1, with 7 nucleotides matching TRBD1. Looked up from germline, CDR1 is SGHDT and CDR2 is YYEEEE. V trimming: 1 base; J trimming: 6 bases; junction bases outside the gene matches: 3. The CDR3 has 13 amino acids. The CDR3 nucleotides are TGTGCCAGCAGCTTGAGGGGGCTCCCTGAAGCTTTCTTT. As protein: CASSLRGLPEAFF.

The chain recombines TRBV5-1 with TRBJ2-1; TRBD2 matches at 12 bases. This CDR3 spans 18 amino acids. The V gene's germline CDR1 is SGHRS and CDR2 YFSETQ. V shed 0 bases, J shed 5 bases, and the junction held 9 bases outside the gene matches. CDR3 sequence reads: CASSLGGLAGVLDNEQFF. As DNA, the CDR3 is TGCGCCAGCAGCTTGGGGGGACTAGCGGGTGTTCTGGACAATGAGCAGTTCTTC.

This rearrangement joins TRBV5-1 to TRBJ2-5; D is possibly TRBD2 (6 bases). This CDR3 comprises 13 residues. V lost 5 bases and J lost 1, with 9 bases in between. Germline loops: CDR1 SGHRS, CDR2 YFSETQ. CDR3 region: CASRRDPQETQYF. CDR3 DNA sequence: TGCGCCAGCAGGCGGGACCCCCAAGAGACCCAGTACTTC. The full variable domain, completed using reference TRBV5-1 and TRBJ2-5, is KAGVTQTPRYLIKTRGQQVTLSCSPISGHRSVSWYQQTPGQGLQFLFEYFSETQRNKGNFPGRFSGRQFSNSRSEMNVSTLELGDSALYLCASRRDPQETQYFGPGTRLLVL.

V is TRBV3-1 (or the pseudogene TRBV3-2) and J is TRBJ1-3; D is undetermined. Germline CDR1 reads LGHDT; CDR2 reads YNNKEL (reference sequence). This CDR3 region has 15 residues. The ends were cut back, 2 bases at V and 1 base at J, with 9 bases in the middle. The CDR3 protein is CASSQLQSSGNTIYF. In nucleotides, the CDR3 is TGTGCCAGCAGCCAACTACAGAGTTCTGGAAACACCATATATTTT.

The chain recombines TRBV11-1 with TRBJ1-1; D possibly corresponds to TRBD1 (5 bases). Per the germline V gene, CDR1 is SGHAT and CDR2 is FQDESV (reference sequence). V lost 4 bases and J lost 5, with 11 bases in between. The CDR3 runs to 13 residues. The CDR3, as DNA: TGTGCCAGCAGCTACCCAGGGAGGACTGAAGCTTTCTTT. This codes for CASSYPGRTEAFF.

The V call is TRBV27, the J call TRBJ1-5; 7 bases are shared with TRBD1. This CDR3 spans 16 amino acids. V gave up 6 bases and J gave up 0 bases; unmatched junction bases: 8. CDR1 is MNHEY and CDR2 is SMNVEV in the germline V gene (reference sequence). CDR3 DNA sequence: TGTGCCAGCAGCTTGACAGGGCATTATAGCAATCAGCCCCAGCATTTT. Translation: CASSLTGHYSNQPQHF.

The rearrangement links TRBV28 to TRBJ2-7, with 10 bases identical to TRBD1. Germline V CDR1 and CDR2: MDHEN, SYDVKM. The CDR3 spans 14 residues. The trim removed 6 bases at V and 2 bases at J, leaving 4 bases unmatched. The CDR3 here is CASSPGTGAYEQYF. For the CDR3, the DNA is TGTGCCAGCAGCCCTGGGACAGGGGCCTACGAGCAGTACTTC.

The chain employs TRBV19 and TRBJ2-5; no definite D call. This CDR3 contains 13 residues. Germline-derived CDR1 and CDR2 are LNHDA and SQIVND (reference sequence). V was shortened by 6 bases and J by 0 bases, with 8 bases between the two germline ends. The CDR3 protein is CASRTGNQETQYF. The CDR3 DNA is TGTGCCAGTAGGACGGGTAACCAAGAGACCCAGTACTTC.

V gene TRBV7-2 combines with J gene TRBJ2-7, with 7 bases lining up with TRBD1. The CDR3 runs to 17 residues. CDR1 is SGHTA, CDR2 FQGNSA, per germline. Trimming took 5 bases from V and 4 from J; bases not matched to a gene: 17. As DNA, the CDR3 is TGTGCCAGCAGCACGACGTTAGGGCAGGGGGACGCGTACGAGCAGTACTTC. The encoded protein is CASSTTLGQGDAYEQYF.

The chain recombines TRBV28 with TRBJ2-1; TRBD1 matches at 11 bases. J lost 7 bases, V lost 3 bases, and 8 bases had no gene match. The CDR3 contains 16 residues. CDR1 is MDHEN and CDR2 is SYDVKM in the germline V gene. Here the CDR3 reads CASSFSGQGAGNEQFF. CDR3 DNA: TGTGCCAGCAGTTTCTCTGGACAGGGGGCAGGGAATGAGCAGTTCTTC.

This sequence joins TRBV28 and TRBJ1-2; the match to TRBD1 covers 10 bases. The germline CDR1 and CDR2 sequences are MDHEN and SYDVKM. Unmatched junction bases numbered 3, after V lost 3 bases and J lost 2 bases. The CDR3 is 15 amino acids. The CDR3 nucleotides read TGTGCCAGCAGTTTCGCGGGACAGGGGAACTATGGCTACACCTTC. Protein: CASSFAGQGNYGYTF.

With regard to this clone: This could be a read error, since a much larger clone is one nucleotide away. The genes are TRBV28 and TRBJ2-7; possible D gene TRBD2, 6 bases. Germline V lookup: CDR1 MDHEN, CDR2 SYDVKM. This CDR3 spans 12 amino acids. V was shortened by 7 bases and J by 0 bases, with 7 bases between the two germline ends. This CDR3 is CASTGSSYEQYF. The CDR3 DNA sequence: TGTGCCAGCACCGGGAGCTCCTACGAGCAGTACTTC. Complete variable domain (other parts from reference TRBV28 and TRBJ2-7): DVKVTQSSRYLVKRTGEKVFLECVQDMDHENMFWYRQDPGLGLRLIYFSYDVKMKEKGDIPEGYSVSREKKERFSLILESASTNQTSMYLCASTGSSYEQYFGPGTRLTVT.

This chain links TRBV10-3 with TRBJ1-5, with D unclear. Germline CDR1 is ENHRY and CDR2 is SYGVKD. Trimming stripped 9 bases from V and 5 bases from J, with 17 bases between. The CDR3 is made up of 14 amino acids. The CDR3 region has the DNA TGTGCCATAAGCTCTCCCGGTAGAGATCAGCCCCAGCATTTT. Protein product: CAISSPGRDQPQHF.

This clone is classed as medium-sized. The chain links TRBV27 to TRBJ2-7; D possibly corresponds to TRBD2 (5 bases). Germline V gives CDR1 MNHEY, CDR2 SMNVEV (reference sequence). CDR3 length: 13 residues. Between the trimmed V and J ends, which lost 6 bases and 5 bases, there was a span of 14 bases. The CDR3 loop is CASSLEGANEQYF. CDR3 bases: TGTGCCAGCAGCCTTGAGGGAGCAAACGAGCAGTACTTC.

The chain employs TRBV7-3 and TRBJ2-6, with D tentatively TRBD2 (5 bases). This CDR3 comprises 17 residues. Per germline, CDR1 SGHTA and CDR2 FQGTGA. V was pared by 3 bases and J by 0 bases, with 12 bases between. The CDR3 nucleotides are TGTGCCAGCAGCTTGTCGGGATCTGCCTCTGGGGCCAACGTCCTGACTTTC. This codes for CASSLSGSASGANVLTF.

The chain links TRBV6-5 to TRBJ2-1; D call uncertain. V was shortened by 7 bases and J by 10 bases, with 11 bases between the two germline ends. The CDR3 spans 11 residues. Germline V gene lookup returns CDR1 MNHEY and CDR2 SVGAGI. The CDR3 here is CASNNYHEQFF. The CDR3 coding sequence is TGTGCCAGCAACAACTACCACGAGCAGTTCTTC.

This clone was detected once. The gene calls are TRBV9 and TRBJ2-6; TRBD2 agrees at 8 bases. The CDR3 extends over 15 amino acids. J was trimmed by 3 bases and V by 7 bases; bases with no gene match: 6. Looked up from germline, CDR1 is SGDLS and CDR2 is YYNGEE. The CDR3 DNA reads as TGTGCCAGCGGCCGGGGGGGCGGTGGGGCCAACGTCCTGACTTTC. Its protein is CASGRGGGGANVLTF. Variable domain in full (rest from reference TRBV9 and TRBJ2-6): DSGVTQTPKHLITATGQRVTLRCSPRSGDLSVYWYQQSLDQGLQFLIQYYNGEERAKGNILERFSAQQFPDLHSELNLSSLELGDSALYFCASGRGGGGANVLTFGAGSRLTVL.

The chain joins TRBV28 to TRBJ1-5, with D perhaps matching TRBD1 (5 bases). Trimming shortened V by 8 bases and J by 2 bases, and 16 bases separated the two germline ends. CDR3 length: 15 amino acids. Germline V gene lookup returns CDR1 MDHEN and CDR2 SYDVKM. The DNA of the CDR3 is TGTGCCAGCTCGGGGGAGGGAGGTGGCAATCAGCCCCAGCATTTT. Translation gives CASSGEGGGNQPQHF.

The J gene is TRBJ2-3, the V gene TRBV29-1, with D possibly TRBD2 on 5 matching bases. Germline CDR1 and CDR2: SQVTM and ANQGSEA. The CDR3 extends over 10 amino acids. V lost 5 bases and J lost 7, with 7 bases in between. The CDR3 DNA reads as TGCAGCGTTAAGGACTATACGCAGTATTTT. Translation: CSVKDYTQYF.